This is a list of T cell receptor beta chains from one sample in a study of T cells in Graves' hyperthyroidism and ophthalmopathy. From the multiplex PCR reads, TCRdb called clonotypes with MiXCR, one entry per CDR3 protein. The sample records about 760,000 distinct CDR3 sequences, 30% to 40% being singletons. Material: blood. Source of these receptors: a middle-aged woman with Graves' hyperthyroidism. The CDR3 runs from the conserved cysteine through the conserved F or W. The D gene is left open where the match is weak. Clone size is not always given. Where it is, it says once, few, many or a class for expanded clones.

cdr3_nt: TGTGCCAGCAGTTATGAGGGGGCGATTGGGGCCAACGTCCTGACTTTC; cdr3_aa: CASSYEGAIGANVLTF; d_call: TRBD1; clone_size: .; j_call: TRBJ2-6; v_call: TRBV6-5
cdr3_nt: TGTGCCATCAGTGCGACAGGGGGCGGTCAGCCCCAGCATTTT; cdr3_aa: CAISATGGGQPQHF; d_call: TRBD1; clone_size: many; j_call: TRBJ1-5; v_call: TRBV10-3
cdr3_nt: TGTGCCACATCGGACCCCGCAGCACCCACTGAAGCTTTCTTT; cdr3_aa: CATSDPAAPTEAFF; d_call: .; clone_size: few; j_call: TRBJ1-1; v_call: TRBV19
cdr3_nt: TGTGCCATCAGTGCGGGACGGACGACCTACGAGCAGTACTTC; cdr3_aa: CAISAGRTTYEQYF; d_call: .; clone_size: .; j_call: TRBJ2-7; v_call: TRBV10-3
cdr3_nt: TGTGCCAGCAGCCCCCGGGGGACAGGGTGGGGAAACACCATATATTTT; cdr3_aa: CASSPRGTGWGNTIYF; d_call: TRBD1; clone_size: .; j_call: TRBJ1-3; v_call: TRBV7-9
cdr3_nt: TGCAGTCAGATATCTGATAGGAATCAGCCCCAGCATTTT; cdr3_aa: CSQISDRNQPQHF; d_call: .; clone_size: .; j_call: TRBJ1-5; v_call: TRBV20-1
cdr3_nt: TGCGCCAGCAGCCAAGGGGGTAGGGAGGGCCTTGAGACCCAGTACTTC; cdr3_aa: CASSQGGREGLETQYF; d_call: TRBD2; clone_size: few; j_call: TRBJ2-5; v_call: TRBV4-3
cdr3_nt: TGTGCCAGCAGTCCTAATCTGAGCTCCTACGAGCAGTACTTC; cdr3_aa: CASSPNLSSYEQYF; d_call: .; clone_size: .; j_call: TRBJ2-7; v_call: TRBV10-3
cdr3_nt: TGTGCCAGTAGTATAGTAGGGCTGACAGGCGAAAAACTGTTTTTT; cdr3_aa: CASSIVGLTGEKLFF; d_call: .; clone_size: few; j_call: TRBJ1-4; v_call: TRBV19
cdr3_nt: TGTGCCAGCAGCGTAGAGCCCGGCGATAGCTCCTACGAGCAGTACTTC; cdr3_aa: CASSVEPGDSSYEQYF; d_call: .; clone_size: many; j_call: TRBJ2-7; v_call: TRBV9
cdr3_nt: TGTGCCAGCAGTGACCCAGGGGGCTGGGAGACCCAGTACTTC; cdr3_aa: CASSDPGGWETQYF; d_call: TRBD1; clone_size: .; j_call: TRBJ2-5; v_call: TRBV25-1
cdr3_nt: TGTGCCAGCAGCTTAATGGCAGGGGTTGGCACCGGGGAGCTGTTTTTT; cdr3_aa: CASSLMAGVGTGELFF; d_call: .; clone_size: .; j_call: TRBJ2-2; v_call: TRBV7-2
cdr3_nt: TGTGCCAGCAGTCGGCCGGGTGGGAGTAACGAGCAGTACTTC; cdr3_aa: CASSRPGGSNEQYF; d_call: .; clone_size: .; j_call: TRBJ2-7; v_call: TRBV6-6
cdr3_nt: TGTGCCAGCGTAGACAGGGGGACCTACACCTTC; cdr3_aa: CASVDRGTYTF; d_call: TRBD1; clone_size: many; j_call: TRBJ1-2; v_call: TRBV6-5
cdr3_nt: TGTGCCAGCAGTTTTTGGGAGCGGGACAGAAAACTGTTTTTT; cdr3_aa: CASSFWERDRKLFF; d_call: TRBD1; clone_size: .; j_call: TRBJ1-4; v_call: TRBV13
cdr3_nt: TGTGCCAGCAGCTCGGACTGGGAGGGCAATCAGCCCCAGCATTTT; cdr3_aa: CASSSDWEGNQPQHF; d_call: .; clone_size: many; j_call: TRBJ1-5; v_call: TRBV7-9
cdr3_nt: TGTGCCAGCAGCTTAAGTTGGGGGGACACTGAAGCTTTCTTT; cdr3_aa: CASSLSWGDTEAFF; d_call: .; clone_size: many; j_call: TRBJ1-1; v_call: TRBV7-2
cdr3_nt: TGTGCCAGTAGAGGGGGTCCCTTCAGCAATCAGCCCCAGCATTTT; cdr3_aa: CASRGGPFSNQPQHF; d_call: .; clone_size: .; j_call: TRBJ1-5; v_call: TRBV19
cdr3_nt: TGTGCCACCAGCAGGGGACCCTTAACCAACGGGGAGCTGTTTTTT; cdr3_aa: CATSRGPLTNGELFF; d_call: .; clone_size: .; j_call: TRBJ2-2; v_call: TRBV15
cdr3_nt: TGCGCCAGCAGCCAACCCCGGACAGGGTTGAACACTGAAGCTTTCTTT; cdr3_aa: CASSQPRTGLNTEAFF; d_call: TRBD1; clone_size: few; j_call: TRBJ1-1; v_call: TRBV10-1
cdr3_nt: TGCAGCACCTACAGAGATCTGAACACTGAAGCTTTCTTT; cdr3_aa: CSTYRDLNTEAFF; d_call: .; clone_size: many; j_call: TRBJ1-1; v_call: TRBV29-1
cdr3_nt: TGTGCCAGTAGTGTTGCCGGGACGAGGGGCTACGGTGGCTACACCTTC; cdr3_aa: CASSVAGTRGYGGYTF; d_call: .; clone_size: once; j_call: TRBJ1-2; v_call: TRBV19
cdr3_nt: TGTGCCACCAGCATGGGCGGAGAAGCTTTCTTT; cdr3_aa: CATSMGGEAFF; d_call: .; clone_size: few; j_call: TRBJ1-1; v_call: TRBV15
cdr3_nt: TGTGCCAGCAGCCATGACAGTTACTATGGCTACACCTTC; cdr3_aa: CASSHDSYYGYTF; d_call: .; clone_size: few; j_call: TRBJ1-2; v_call: TRBV14
cdr3_nt: TGTGCCAGCAGCCAAGGGGGGGCCCCCAACGTCCTGACTTTC; cdr3_aa: CASSQGGAPNVLTF; d_call: .; clone_size: .; j_call: TRBJ2-6; v_call: TRBV14
cdr3_nt: TGCAGCGTTAAAGCGGAGAAAGGTTTCTTTGGGGCCAACGTCCTGACTTTC; cdr3_aa: CSVKAEKGFFGANVLTF; d_call: .; clone_size: .; j_call: TRBJ2-6; v_call: TRBV29-1
cdr3_nt: TGTGCCAGTAGTGTTCTGGGTTGGGGCTACACCTTC; cdr3_aa: CASSVLGWGYTF; d_call: .; clone_size: .; j_call: TRBJ1-2; v_call: TRBV19
cdr3_nt: TGTGCCATCAGTGATGGGCTAGCGGGGAAAGAGACCCAGTACTTC; cdr3_aa: CAISDGLAGKETQYF; d_call: TRBD2; clone_size: once; j_call: TRBJ2-5; v_call: TRBV10-3
cdr3_nt: TGTGCCAGCAGGGAGAGGGGGCTGGGCTATGGCTACACCTTC; cdr3_aa: CASRERGLGYGYTF; d_call: TRBD1; clone_size: .; j_call: TRBJ1-2; v_call: TRBV6-5
cdr3_nt: TGCGCCAGCAGCCTCGCAGGGACAGGTTCAAGCTACACTGAAGCTTTCTTT; cdr3_aa: CASSLAGTGSSYTEAFF; d_call: TRBD1; clone_size: .; j_call: TRBJ1-1; v_call: TRBV5-1
cdr3_nt: TGTGCCAGTAGACCACCAGGGCTTCGACACATGAACACTGAAGCTTTCTTT; cdr3_aa: CASRPPGLRHMNTEAFF; d_call: .; clone_size: many; j_call: TRBJ1-1; v_call: TRBV19
cdr3_nt: TGTGCCAGCAGTTTAAACCTTAATGAAAAACTGTTTTTT; cdr3_aa: CASSLNLNEKLFF; d_call: .; clone_size: many; j_call: TRBJ1-4; v_call: TRBV12-3/TRBV12-4
cdr3_nt: TGTGCCAGTAGTGCGAGTGGACTAGCGAACACTGAAGCTTTCTTT; cdr3_aa: CASSASGLANTEAFF; d_call: .; clone_size: .; j_call: TRBJ1-1; v_call: TRBV19
cdr3_nt: TGTGCCATCAGTGAGCGGGGGGCGGACATTCAGTACTTC; cdr3_aa: CAISERGADIQYF; d_call: .; clone_size: few; j_call: TRBJ2-4; v_call: TRBV10-3
cdr3_nt: TGTGCAGTACCGAATGCGGAAAACTATGGCTACACCTTC; cdr3_aa: CAVPNAENYGYTF; d_call: .; clone_size: many; j_call: TRBJ1-2; v_call: TRBV6-5
cdr3_nt: TGTGCCATCAGTGGTGAGGGGTCGAACACTGAAGCTTTCTTT; cdr3_aa: CAISGEGSNTEAFF; d_call: .; clone_size: few; j_call: TRBJ1-1; v_call: TRBV10-3
cdr3_nt: TGTGCCAGCAGACCTCAAGACTACGAGCAGTACTTC; cdr3_aa: CASRPQDYEQYF; d_call: .; clone_size: .; j_call: TRBJ2-7; v_call: TRBV6-6
cdr3_nt: TGTGCCAACGCGGACGGTCCTGGAAACACCATATATTTT; cdr3_aa: CANADGPGNTIYF; d_call: .; clone_size: .; j_call: TRBJ1-3; v_call: TRBV12-3/TRBV12-4
cdr3_nt: TGCGCCAGCAGTGAGTCTGGAGTGGGGACAGAGATTAGCTCCTACGAGCAGTACTTC; cdr3_aa: CASSESGVGTEISSYEQYF; d_call: TRBD1; clone_size: few; j_call: TRBJ2-7; v_call: TRBV10-1
cdr3_nt: TGTGCCAGCAGATCCTTCAGCGGGGGGGCCCAGTACTTC; cdr3_aa: CASRSFSGGAQYF; d_call: TRBD2; clone_size: .; j_call: TRBJ2-5; v_call: TRBV12-3/TRBV12-4
cdr3_nt: TGCAGTGCTAGAGATGGGTTGAGGGACAGGGGCGATTCACCCCTCCACTTT; cdr3_aa: CSARDGLRDRGDSPLHF; d_call: TRBD1; clone_size: many; j_call: TRBJ1-6; v_call: TRBV20-1
cdr3_nt: TGTGCCAGCAGCTCGGGACAGGCGACCTACGAGCAGTACTTC; cdr3_aa: CASSSGQATYEQYF; d_call: TRBD1; clone_size: many; j_call: TRBJ2-7; v_call: TRBV5-6
cdr3_nt: TGTGCCAGCAGCCAAGGGTTTGGTACTGAAGCTTTCTTT; cdr3_aa: CASSQGFGTEAFF; d_call: .; clone_size: .; j_call: TRBJ1-1; v_call: TRBV3-1
cdr3_nt: TGTGCCAGCAGCTTAGCGGGGGGCGTTAACTATGGCTACACCTTC; cdr3_aa: CASSLAGGVNYGYTF; d_call: .; clone_size: .; j_call: TRBJ1-2; v_call: TRBV7-2
cdr3_nt: TGTGCCAGCAGCGCGGGGGGACTAGCGGGCGAGCAGTACTTC; cdr3_aa: CASSAGGLAGEQYF; d_call: TRBD2; clone_size: few; j_call: TRBJ2-7; v_call: TRBV9
cdr3_nt: TGTGCCAGCAGCTCGGCACCGGGACAGGCCGAGCAGTACTTC; cdr3_aa: CASSSAPGQAEQYF; d_call: TRBD1; clone_size: .; j_call: TRBJ2-7; v_call: TRBV7-9
cdr3_nt: TGTGCCAGCGGGACAGGGGGCCTCAACACTGAAGCTTTCTTT; cdr3_aa: CASGTGGLNTEAFF; d_call: TRBD1; clone_size: many; j_call: TRBJ1-1; v_call: TRBV2
cdr3_nt: TGTGCCAGCAGTTACTCCGGGGGGGCCGCCGGGGAGCTGTTTTTT; cdr3_aa: CASSYSGGAAGELFF; d_call: TRBD2; clone_size: .; j_call: TRBJ2-2; v_call: TRBV6-5
cdr3_nt: TGTGCCAGCAGACATGACAGAGAAGAGACCCAGTACTTC; cdr3_aa: CASRHDREETQYF; d_call: .; clone_size: many; j_call: TRBJ2-5; v_call: TRBV7-2
cdr3_nt: TGTGCCAGTAGTATAACCGGCAGGGTTGATACTGAAGCTTTCTTT; cdr3_aa: CASSITGRVDTEAFF; d_call: .; clone_size: many; j_call: TRBJ1-1; v_call: TRBV19
cdr3_nt: TGTGCCAGCTCACCCGGGGGGGCTGGGACCTACGAGCAGTACTTC; cdr3_aa: CASSPGGAGTYEQYF; d_call: TRBD2; clone_size: .; j_call: TRBJ2-7; v_call: TRBV18
cdr3_nt: TGTGCCAGCAGTCTACAGGGGAGCCATGGCTACACCTTC; cdr3_aa: CASSLQGSHGYTF; d_call: TRBD1; clone_size: many; j_call: TRBJ1-2; v_call: TRBV12-3/TRBV12-4
cdr3_nt: TGTGCCAGCAGTTCGGCAGGGGAAATCTATGGCTACACCTTC; cdr3_aa: CASSSAGEIYGYTF; d_call: .; clone_size: few; j_call: TRBJ1-2; v_call: TRBV12-3/TRBV12-4
cdr3_nt: TGTGCCAGCAGACGTACAGGGACGTTAAATGAAAAACTGTTTTTT; cdr3_aa: CASRRTGTLNEKLFF; d_call: .; clone_size: few; j_call: TRBJ1-4; v_call: TRBV6-5
cdr3_nt: TGTGCCATCACGAAAGGCTCTGGGGCCAACGTCCTGACTTTC; cdr3_aa: CAITKGSGANVLTF; d_call: .; clone_size: .; j_call: TRBJ2-6; v_call: TRBV10-3
cdr3_nt: TGCGCCAGCAGCCAGGAGCAGAAGACTGAAGCTTTCTTT; cdr3_aa: CASSQEQKTEAFF; d_call: .; clone_size: .; j_call: TRBJ1-1; v_call: TRBV4-1
cdr3_nt: TGTGCCAGCAGCCAAGATCCTAGGCCCTGGGACGAGCAGTACTTC; cdr3_aa: CASSQDPRPWDEQYF; d_call: .; clone_size: .; j_call: TRBJ2-7; v_call: TRBV3-1
cdr3_nt: TGTGCCAGCAGCCCATCCACTAGCGGCGAGACCCAGTACTTC; cdr3_aa: CASSPSTSGETQYF; d_call: TRBD2; clone_size: many; j_call: TRBJ2-5; v_call: TRBV7-9
cdr3_nt: TGTGCCACCAGCACCTCCGGGACTACCCAAGAGACCCAGTACTTC; cdr3_aa: CATSTSGTTQETQYF; d_call: TRBD2; clone_size: many; j_call: TRBJ2-5; v_call: TRBV24-1